A single sample is the source of the 26 T cell receptor beta chains below, sequenced in a study of siplizumab effects on memory and regulatory T cells. Some clones are missing from TCRdb's copy, which holds only in-frame ones; the method was immunoSEQ multiplex PCR. The sample shows fewer than 85,000 clones, around 90% of them seen only once. Material: Tregs sorted from blood. The receptors were sampled from a human donor in good health.

The chain is built from TRBV9 and TRBJ2-3, with TRBD2 matching 10 bases. The trim removed 0 bases at V and 2 bases at J, leaving 15 bases unmatched. There are 20 residues in the CDR3. Germline values: CDR1 SGDLS, CDR2 YYNGEE. CDR3 bases: TGTGCCAGCAGCGTAGAGGGGAGCGGGGGGGCCGCAGATCCCACAGATACGCAGTATTTT. It encodes CASSVEGSGGAADPTDTQYF.

The CDR3 bases are TGTGCCAGCAGACGACTAGCGGTTTTGGCAGATACGCAGTATTTT. Translated, it gives CASRRLAVLADTQYF. The J gene is TRBJ2-3, the V gene TRBV28; 9 bases fit TRBD2. The CDR3 loop spans 15 amino acids. After removal of 6 bases from V and 4 bases from J, the junction contained 8 bases not matched to a gene. Germline loops: CDR1 MDHEN, CDR2 SYDVKM. Full variable domain (missing parts from reference TRBV28 and TRBJ2-3): DVKVTQSSRYLVKRTGEKVFLECVQDMDHENMFWYRQDPGLGLRLIYFSYDVKMKEKGDIPEGYSVSREKKERFSLILESASTNQTSMYLCASRRLAVLADTQYFGPGTRLTVL.

The chain recombines TRBV5-4 with TRBJ2-3, with D perhaps being TRBD1 or TRBD2 (5 bases each). This CDR3 is built from 15 residues. Per germline, CDR1 SGHNT and CDR2 YYREEE (reference sequence). The V gene lost 4 bases and the J gene lost 1 base, with 13 bases spanning the gap. CDR3 DNA: TGTGCCAGCAGCCAGGGAGTAGGGCGCACAGATACGCAGTATTTT. Translated, it gives CASSQGVGRTDTQYF. The whole variable domain, remainder taken from reference TRBV5-4 and TRBJ2-3, is ETGVTQSPTHLIKTRGQQVTLRCSSQSGHNTVSWYQQALGQGPQFIFQYYREEENGRGNFPPRFSGLQFPNYSSELNVNALELDDSALYLCASSQGVGRTDTQYFGPGTRLTVL.

Remarks on this clone: The same CDR3 arises from other DNA sequences in this sample as well. This chain uses TRBV28 with TRBJ1-2; 7 bases match TRBD1. This CDR3 spans 14 amino acids. Germline CDR1 MDHEN, CDR2 SYDVKM. V was clipped by 6 bases and J by 4 bases; unmatched bases: 8. The CDR3 DNA is TGTGCCAGCAGATCAGGGGGGCTTTCCTATGGCTACACCTTC. Amino acids: CASRSGGLSYGYTF.

The chain joins TRBV6-6 to TRBJ2-1; 8 nucleotides agree with TRBD1. CDR1 and CDR2 (germline): MNHNY, SVGAGI (reference sequence). Germline trimming cut 4 bases from V and 4 bases from J; bases unmatched to any gene: 6. The CDR3 runs 15 residues. The CDR3 here is CASSSPGQAYNEQFF. The CDR3 DNA follows: TGTGCCAGCAGTTCACCGGGACAGGCGTACAATGAGCAGTTCTTC.

V usage is TRBV7-9 and J usage is TRBJ2-7; D possibly matches TRBD1 or TRBD2 (5 bases each). CDR3 size: 14 residues. The V end was cut by 5 bases, the J end by 2 bases, with 13 bases between. CDR1 SEHNR and CDR2 FQNEAQ come from the germline V gene (reference sequence). The CDR3 nucleotides read TGTGCCAGCAGCAGCAGGGCGGGCGCCTACGAGCAGTACTTC. Amino acid sequence: CASSSRAGAYEQYF.

Regarding this clone: The junction does not match germline at one end; this may be a read error. This CDR3 is CAGRAPETQYF. The CDR3 DNA reads TGTGCCGGCAGGGCGCCGGAGACCCAGTACTTC. The chain uses TRBV28 and TRBJ2-5, with D perhaps TRBD1 (5 bases). The germline V gene encodes CDR1 MDHEN and CDR2 SYDVKM. CDR3 size: 11 residues.

This clone appeared a single time. The gene calls are TRBV7-2 and TRBJ2-7, with TRBD1 matching over 7 bases. Germline values: CDR1 SGHTA, CDR2 FQGNSA. V shed 3 bases, J shed 5 bases, and the junction held 7 bases outside the gene matches. This CDR3 has 14 amino acids. The CDR3 sequence: CASSFQGVGNEQYF. Written as DNA, the CDR3 is TGTGCCAGCAGCTTTCAGGGGGTGGGAAACGAGCAGTACTTC.

The V and J genes are TRBV11-2 and TRBJ1-1; the D gene is possibly TRBD1 (5 bases). CDR3 length equals 15 residues. Germline V gene lookup returns CDR1 SGHAT and CDR2 FQNNGV. V lost 2 bases and J lost 4, with 14 bases in between. Here the CDR3 DNA reads TGTGCCAGCAGCTTATTGGAGGGGACGGGCACTGAAGCTTTCTTT. Its translation is CASSLLEGTGTEAFF.

V gene TRBV30 combines with J gene TRBJ1-5; TRBD1 is a possible D gene (6 bases). Trimming removed 4 bases at V and 4 bases at J, with 11 bases between. Per the germline V gene, CDR1 is GTSNPN and CDR2 is SVGIG (reference sequence). CDR3 length: 13 amino acids. The CDR3 DNA sequence: TGTGCCTGGATCCGGGACAAAAATCAGCCCCAGCATTTT. This codes for CAWIRDKNQPQHF. The full variable domain, its missing parts supplied by reference TRBV30 and TRBJ1-5, is SQTIHQWPATLVQPVGSPLSLECTVEGTSNPNLYWYRQAAGRGLQLLFYSVGIGQISSEVPQNLSASRPQDRQFILSSKKLLLSDSGFYLCAWIRDKNQPQHFGDGTRLSIL.

This clone has more than one count but fewer than ten. The chain employs TRBV4-1 and TRBJ2-2; D is perhaps TRBD2 (6 bases). Trimming left V 2 bases short and J 0 bases short, with 16 bases between. Germline values: CDR1 MGHRA, CDR2 YSYEKL. The CDR3 length is 18 residues. The CDR3 nucleotides are TGCGCCAGCAGCCAAAATGCGCGGGGTATCGCGAACACCGGGGAGCTGTTTTTT. Protein product: CASSQNARGIANTGELFF.

The chain employs TRBV7-9 and TRBJ2-3; D uncertain. The CDR3 consists of 11 residues. The V gene's germline CDR1 is SEHNR and CDR2 FQNEAQ (reference sequence). The V end was cut by 5 bases, the J end by 6 bases, with 6 bases between. The CDR3 DNA reads TGTGCCAGCAGCGTAGGGGATACGCAGTATTTT. Its protein product is CASSVGDTQYF.

The chain has TRBV18 and TRBJ2-3; D unresolved. V gave up 3 bases and J gave up 0 bases, with 10 bases separating them. Germline V CDR1 and CDR2: KGHSH, LQKENI. This CDR3 has 15 residues. For the CDR3, the DNA is TGTGCCAGCTCACCCCCCGGCGCGAGCACAGATACGCAGTATTTT. Translation gives CASSPPGASTDTQYF. Full variable domain (missing parts from reference TRBV18 and TRBJ2-3): NAGVMQNPRHLVRRRGQEARLRCSPMKGHSHVYWYRQLPEEGLKFMVYLQKENIIDESGMPKERFSAEFPKEGPSILRIQQVVRGDSAAYFCASSPPGASTDTQYFGPGTRLTVL.

The genes are TRBV11-2 and TRBJ2-7, with TRBD1 identical over 7 bases. With V trimmed by 1 base and J by 3 bases, 15 bases remained unmatched. The CDR3 runs 18 residues. Germline-derived CDR1 and CDR2 are SGHAT and FQNNGV. CDR3 DNA sequence: TGTGCCAGCAGCTTAGTATCATCTCACAGGGGTCGCAGCTACGAGCAGTACTTC. This sequence encodes CASSLVSSHRGRSYEQYF.

V gene TRBV5-1 combines with J gene TRBJ2-3; D gene ambiguous. The CDR3 totals 14 residues. Trimming stripped 0 bases from V and 0 bases from J, with 5 bases between. Germline V gene lookup returns CDR1 SGHRS and CDR2 YFSETQ. CDR3 nucleotides: TGCGCCAGCAGCTTGGCGCGGAGCACAGATACGCAGTATTTT. Encoded protein: CASSLARSTDTQYF.

The chain carries TRBV7-9 and TRBJ1-1; the D is unclear. Germline CDR1 and CDR2: SEHNR and FQNEAQ (reference sequence). This CDR3 contains 11 residues. V lost 1 base and J 10 bases, leaving 7 bases between the germline ends. In DNA, the CDR3 is TGTGCCAGCAGCTTAGTAGAGGGAGCTTTCTTT. This gives the protein CASSLVEGAFF.

The chain carries TRBV5-1 and TRBJ2-1, with 7 positions matching TRBD2. CDR1 SGHRS and CDR2 YFSETQ come from the germline V gene. Germline trimming cut 3 bases from V and 10 bases from J; bases unmatched to any gene: 4. The CDR3 has 12 amino acids. The CDR3 coding sequence is TGCGCCAGCAGCTCTTTAGCGGGCGAGCAGTTCTTC. Protein product: CASSSLAGEQFF.

The chain carries TRBV29-1 and TRBJ1-5; D not resolved. This CDR3 is 15 amino acids long. CDR1 SQVTM and CDR2 ANQGSEA come from the germline V gene. Trimming took off 4 bases at V and 0 bases at J, with 13 bases between the two ends. The chain's CDR3 is CSVVIGSLSNQPQHF. DNA of the CDR3: TGCAGCGTTGTAATCGGGTCACTTAGCAATCAGCCCCAGCATTTT.

The rearrangement uses TRBV11-2 and TRBJ1-2; D is unclear. Trimming cost V 3 bases and J 0 bases, with 17 bases left between them. Germline V gene sequence: CDR1 SGHAT, CDR2 FQNNGV. The CDR3 length is 17 residues. The CDR3, as DNA: TGTGCCAGCAGCTTGCTTTCTGGGAGATCGACTAACTATGGCTACACCTTC. This translates into CASSLLSGRSTNYGYTF.

This sequence joins TRBV9 and TRBJ1-3; 7 bases fit TRBD1. Germline V gene lookup returns CDR1 SGDLS and CDR2 YYNGEE. The trim removed 4 bases at V and 2 bases at J, leaving 6 bases unmatched. The CDR3 has 15 residues. The CDR3 region is CASSTPGQAGNTIYF. The CDR3, as DNA: TGTGCCAGCAGCACCCCTGGACAGGCTGGAAACACCATATATTTT.

The V gene is TRBV10-3, the J gene TRBJ1-6; D is uncertain. The V and J ends lost 2 bases and 0 bases respectively, with 8 bases between them. The CDR3 runs to 16 residues. Germline values: CDR1 ENHRY, CDR2 SYGVKD. The CDR3, as DNA: TGTGCCATCAGTGAGGGCAAGAGCTCCTATAATTCACCCCTCCACTTT. Protein sequence: CAISEGKSSYNSPLHF.

J is TRBJ2-3 and V is TRBV9, with a weak D call TRBD1 (6 bases). This CDR3 is 15 amino acids long. V dropped 3 bases and J dropped 0 bases, with 11 bases sitting between them. In germline, CDR1 is SGDLS, CDR2 YYNGEE. The CDR3 region is CASSAGQPSTDTQYF. CDR3 DNA sequence: TGTGCCAGCAGCGCCGGACAGCCTAGCACAGATACGCAGTATTTT. The full variable domain, with the rest looked up from reference TRBV9 and TRBJ2-3, is DSGVTQTPKHLITATGQRVTLRCSPRSGDLSVYWYQQSLDQGLQFLIQYYNGEERAKGNILERFSAQQFPDLHSELNLSSLELGDSALYFCASSAGQPSTDTQYFGPGTRLTVL.

This clone appeared once. The J gene is TRBJ2-7, the V gene TRBV5-1, with D maybe TRBD2 (6 bases). With 0 bases removed from V and 1 base from J, the gap between germline ends came to 8 bases. The CDR3 extends over 14 amino acids. Germline CDR1 and CDR2: SGHRS and YFSETQ. In DNA, the CDR3 is TGCGCCAGCAGCTTGGCCGGGACTTCCTACGAGCAGTACTTC. This sequence encodes CASSLAGTSYEQYF.

V and J are TRBV7-9 and TRBJ2-5; D is unclear. The end of the DNA aligns better with TRBJ2-7, so the J call may be wrong. Germline V CDR1 and CDR2: SEHNR, FQNEAQ (reference sequence). The length of the CDR3 is 14 residues. The CDR3 sequence is CASSLVSASYEQYF. The DNA for the CDR3 is TGTGCCAGCAGCTTAGTCTCGGCCTCCTACGAGCAGTACTTC.

The CDR3 bases are TGTGCCAGCTCACCCTTTTCAACAGGGGGAGCCTACGAGCAGTACTTC. This sequence encodes CASSPFSTGGAYEQYF. The chain couples TRBV18 to TRBJ2-7; 8 nucleotides line up with TRBD1. After removal of 3 bases from V and 2 bases from J, the junction contained 9 bases not matched to a gene. Germline lookup yields CDR1 KGHSH and CDR2 LQKENI. The CDR3 is 16 residues long.

V gene TRBV5-1 combines with J gene TRBJ2-3; a weak D match, TRBD2 (6 bases). Looked up from germline, CDR1 is SGHRS and CDR2 is YFSETQ. V was trimmed by 4 bases and J by 2 bases, leaving 17 bases between them. This CDR3 spans 16 amino acids. Here the CDR3 DNA reads TGCGCCAGCAGCCCGGAAGGTCGGGGGTACACAGATACGCAGTATTTT. Protein product: CASSPEGRGYTDTQYF.